One and the same sample provided the 2 T cell receptor beta chains below, sequenced in a study of cytomegalovirus exposure and HLA in healthy donors. In the PCR, 60 Vbeta and 13 Jbeta primers were used. TCRdb's copy holds only in-frame clones and misses some; the assay was immunoSEQ multiplex PCR. The table records approximately 280,000 clones, 86% of them present only once. Sequences were obtained from PBMCs. Receptor source: a man aged 40-55 years in good health and CMV-seropositive.

The CDR3 DNA follows: TGTGCCAGTAGTATAGGAGCGGGAGGTCTAGATACGCAGTATTTT. It is translated as CASSIGAGGLDTQYF. The rearrangement links TRBV19 to TRBJ2-3, with 9 bases aligning to TRBD2. The ends lost 1 base at V and 5 bases at J; junction bases unmatched: 4. The CDR3 runs 15 residues. Germline CDR1 is LNHDA and CDR2 is SQIVND (reference sequence).

The chain employs TRBV6-5 and TRBJ2-1, with 10 bases that match TRBD2. Germline assignment: CDR1 MNHEY and CDR2 SVGAGI. The CDR3 extends over 14 amino acids. V lost 7 bases to trimming and J lost 6 bases; unmatched junction nucleotides: 6. CDR3 coding DNA: TGTGCCAGCAAGCGGGAGGGCCTGCGCAATGAGCAGTTCTTC. Translated: CASKREGLRNEQFF.